The source of this T cell receptor (beta chain) is a study of blood T cell repertoires in COVID-19. In the authors' methods: From reference gene primer amplification, estimates of nucleated cell counts were derived. Profiling relied on immunoSEQ multiplex PCR, and the TCRdb table lists in-frame clones only, not all of them. That table gives V, J and clone size, and the DNA gave D and trimming. The data hold around 230,000 clones, with about nine tenths observed a single time. The CDR3 has 16 amino acids. The junction had 7 bases not matched to a gene; V was cut back by 3 bases and J by 7 bases. Germline assignment: CDR1 SEHNR and CDR2 FQNEAQ (reference sequence).

The receptor was derived from a woman in her thirties or forties with acute COVID-19. Material for sequencing was PBMCs or T cells enriched from blood (not recorded which). The chain has TRBV7-9 and TRBJ2-1; 12 bases are shared with TRBD1. CDR3: CASSFGDRGRVNEQFF. The CDR3 DNA is TGTGCCAGCAGCTTTGGGGACAGGGGGCGCGTTAATGAGCAGTTCTTC. The full variable domain, rest sourced from reference TRBV7-9 and TRBJ2-1, is DTGVSQNPRHKITKRGQNVTFRCDPISEHNRLYWYRQTLGQGPEFLTYFQNEAQLEKSRLLSDRFSAERPKGSFSTLEIQRTEQGDSAMYLCASSFGDRGRVNEQFFGPGTRLTVL.